One sample yielded the 30 T cell receptor beta chains listed below, sequenced in a study of cytomegalovirus exposure and HLA in healthy donors. Primers for the PCR totalled 60 Vbeta and 13 Jbeta. The protocol was immunoSEQ multiplex PCR, while the TCRdb copy is restricted to in-frame clones and leaves out a portion. The repertoire has roughly 150,000 clones, approximately 82% of them found once; the top ten carry over 1.1%. Sequenced: PBMCs. Receptors originate from a male donor in good health and CMV-seronegative.

This clone was counted only a few times. The chain is built from TRBV7-2 and TRBJ2-7; tentatively, D is TRBD1 (6 bases). Germline V gene lookup returns CDR1 SGHTA and CDR2 FQGNSA. The CDR3 contains 15 residues. V lost 1 base, J lost 6 bases, and 16 bases lay in between. CDR3 DNA sequence: TGTGCCAGCAGCTTAGTAGGGGACAACGGCCCCGAGCAGTACTTC. The encoded protein is CASSLVGDNGPEQYF. The full variable domain, its missing parts supplied by reference TRBV7-2 and TRBJ2-7, is GAGVSQSPSNKVTEKGKDVELRCDPISGHTALYWYRQSLGQGLEFLIYFQGNSAPDKSGLPSDRFSAERTGGSVSTLTIQRTQQEDSAVYLCASSLVGDNGPEQYFGPGTRLTVT.

This chain uses TRBV5-5 with TRBJ1-2; D is unclear. CDR3 length: 12 residues. V lost 0 bases and J 4 bases, leaving 4 bases between the germline ends. Germline values: CDR1 SGHKS, CDR2 YYEKEE (reference sequence). The CDR3 DNA reads as TGTGCCAGCAGCTTGGAGCCCTATGGCTACACCTTC. Translating it yields CASSLEPYGYTF.

The CDR3 sequence is CASSSELAGGREQYF. The CDR3 DNA reads as TGTGCCAGCAGCTCAGAACTAGCGGGAGGGCGGGAGCAGTACTTC. This chain joins TRBV7-2 and TRBJ2-7; 13 bases fit TRBD2. The V and J ends lost 4 bases and 7 bases, in that order; junction bases with no gene match: 7. CDR3 length equals 15 residues. CDR1 SGHTA and CDR2 FQGNSA come from the germline V gene.

The chain has TRBV28 and TRBJ1-4, with 8 positions matching TRBD1. The CDR3 has 14 residues. CDR1 and CDR2 (germline): MDHEN, SYDVKM. V was clipped by 5 bases and J by 7 bases; unmatched bases: 6. The CDR3 DNA sequence: TGTGCCAGCAGTGGGACAGGAGGGGGTGAAAAACTGTTTTTT. As protein: CASSGTGGGEKLFF.

This chain connects TRBV10-3 to TRBJ2-7, with 7 nucleotides matching TRBD2. J was trimmed by 5 bases and V by 3 bases; bases with no gene match: 4. The CDR3 runs to 13 residues. Germline V lookup: CDR1 ENHRY, CDR2 SYGVKD. CDR3 coding DNA: TGTGCCATCAGTGATCGCGGGAGCCACGAGCAGTACTTC. Protein sequence: CAISDRGSHEQYF.

The chain combines TRBV28 with TRBJ2-5; 15 positions match TRBD2. The CDR3 runs to 15 residues. J lost 3 bases, V lost 7 bases, and 3 bases had no gene match. Looked up from germline, CDR1 is MDHEN and CDR2 is SYDVKM. The CDR3 loop is CASTGLAGGEETQYF. In nucleotides, the CDR3 is TGTGCCAGCACCGGACTAGCGGGAGGGGAAGAGACCCAGTACTTC.

The chain links TRBV19 to TRBJ2-7, with a weak D call TRBD1 (6 bases). V was shortened by 5 bases and J by 7 bases, with 21 bases between the two germline ends. CDR3 length equals 15 residues. Germline values: CDR1 LNHDA, CDR2 SQIVND (reference sequence). The CDR3 DNA sequence: TGTGCCAGTAGTCAAGGGGTGGCATTTCAGGGGGAGCAGTACTTC. Its translation is CASSQGVAFQGEQYF.

The gene calls are TRBV9 and TRBJ2-2; D call uncertain. The CDR3 totals 14 residues. V was clipped by 0 bases and J by 3 bases, with 6 bases between them. The germline V gene has CDR1 SGDLS and CDR2 YYNGEE. CDR3 DNA sequence: TGTGCCAGCAGCGTAGTAGAAGACACCGGGGAGCTGTTTTTT. Protein: CASSVVEDTGELFF.

This chain joins TRBV6-5 and TRBJ1-1; 9 bases match TRBD1. V dropped 6 bases and J dropped 5; count of bases not matched to a gene: 10. CDR3 length: 15 residues. The germline gives CDR1 MNHEY, CDR2 SVGAGI. Here the CDR3 reads CASRLVQGAGTEAFF. CDR3 sequence (DNA): TGTGCCAGCAGACTTGTACAGGGGGCCGGGACTGAAGCTTTCTTT.

This sequence joins TRBV7-2 and TRBJ1-2; 8 bases map to TRBD1. The junction had 2 bases not matched to a gene; V was cut back by 1 base and J by 1 base. The CDR3 has 15 residues. Per germline, CDR1 SGHTA and CDR2 FQGNSA. The CDR3: CASSLGGQVNYGYTF. Written as DNA, the CDR3 is TGTGCCAGCAGCTTAGGGGGACAGGTTAACTATGGCTACACCTTC.

To note about this clone: This sample also contains other DNA sequences that code for the same CDR3. In DNA, the CDR3 is TGTGCCAGCAGCTTGCGGGAGGGAGAGACCCAGTACTTC. This codes for CASSLREGETQYF. The gene calls are TRBV7-3 and TRBJ2-5; 9 bases fit TRBD2. V lost 3 bases, J lost 4 bases, and 0 bases stayed unmatched. Germline-derived CDR1 and CDR2 are SGHTA and FQGTGA. The CDR3 sequence is 13 residues long.

The rearrangement links TRBV5-6 to TRBJ2-2, with a weak D call TRBD2 (5 bases). Trimming took 1 base from V and 2 from J, leaving 12 bases between them. The CDR3 is 16 residues long. The germline V gene encodes CDR1 SGHDT and CDR2 YYEEEE. Here the CDR3 reads CASSLYVGDNTGELFF. The CDR3 DNA reads as TGTGCCAGCAGCTTGTATGTGGGAGATAACACCGGGGAGCTGTTTTTT. The full variable domain, completed using reference TRBV5-6 and TRBJ2-2, is DAGVTQSPTHLIKTRGQQVTLRCSPKSGHDTVSWYQQALGQGPQFIFQYYEEEERQRGNFPDRFSGHQFPNYSSELNVNALLLGDSALYLCASSLYVGDNTGELFFGEGSRLTVL.

The rearrangement uses TRBV7-9 and TRBJ1-2; 7 bases map to TRBD1. Germline trimming cut 5 bases from V and 13 bases from J; bases unmatched to any gene: 19. The CDR3 covers 15 residues. CDR1 and CDR2 from the germline V gene are SEHNR and FQNEAQ (reference sequence). Written as DNA, the CDR3 is TGTGCCAGCAGCACCACCGGGACAGCTTATGATCGTGGCACCTTC. It specifies CASSTTGTAYDRGTF.

The V and J genes are TRBV5-4 and TRBJ2-7, with TRBD1 matching 8 bases. Germline-derived CDR1 and CDR2 are SGHNT and YYREEE (reference sequence). This CDR3 comprises 14 residues. V trimming: 3 bases; J trimming: 4 bases; junction bases outside the gene matches: 6. The CDR3 DNA is TGTGCCAGCAGCTACGGACAGGGAATGTACGAGCAGTACTTC. Protein: CASSYGQGMYEQYF.

Here the CDR3 reads CASTTSAGDTQYF. The CDR3, as DNA: TGTGCCAGCACAACTAGCGCCGGAGATACGCAGTATTTT. This chain joins TRBV27 and TRBJ2-3; 7 bases map to TRBD2. V gave up 7 bases and J gave up 5 bases; unmatched junction bases: 6. This CDR3 is built from 13 residues. Germline CDR1 is MNHEY and CDR2 is SMNVEV (reference sequence).

The rearrangement links TRBV7-2 to TRBJ2-1, with 9 bases lining up with TRBD1. The length of the CDR3 is 16 residues. The junction had 8 bases not matched to a gene; V was cut back by 1 base and J by 7 bases. The germline CDR1 and CDR2 sequences are SGHTA and FQGNSA. The DNA for the CDR3 is TGTGCCAGCAGCTTAGTTCCGGGACAGGGTCGGAATGAGCAGTTCTTC. Its protein product is CASSLVPGQGRNEQFF.

V is TRBV11-2 and J is TRBJ2-1; 10 bases match TRBD2. This CDR3 spans 15 amino acids. V lost 6 bases, J lost 2 bases, and 4 bases stayed unmatched. From germline, CDR1 is SGHAT and CDR2 FQNNGV. As DNA, the CDR3 is TGTGCCAGCAGATCACTAGCGGGGACCTACAATGAGCAGTTCTTC. Protein product: CASRSLAGTYNEQFF. Full variable domain (remainder filled in from reference TRBV11-2 and TRBJ2-1): EAGVAQSPRYKIIEKRQSVAFWCNPISGHATLYWYQQILGQGPKLLIQFQNNGVVDDSQLPKDRFSAERLKGVDSTLKIQPAKLEDSAVYLCASRSLAGTYNEQFFGPGTRLTVL.

V usage is TRBV9 and J usage is TRBJ2-3; D perhaps matches TRBD2 (5 bases). The CDR3 is 16 amino acids. Trimming removed 0 bases at V and 4 bases at J, with 15 bases between. Germline V gene lookup returns CDR1 SGDLS and CDR2 YYNGEE. CDR3 DNA sequence: TGTGCCAGCAGCGTAGTCCCCACCGAGAGGGCAGATACGCAGTATTTT. It codes for CASSVVPTERADTQYF.

V usage is TRBV4-2 and J usage is TRBJ2-1, with TRBD1 matching 10 bases. Losses at the gene ends were 0 bases for V and 7 bases for J; bases not matched to a gene: 0. Germline CDR1 LGHNA, CDR2 YNFKEQ. CDR3 length: 14 residues. The CDR3 DNA reads as TGTGCCAGCAGCCAAGAGGACAGGGGGAATGAGCAGTTCTTC. Protein product: CASSQEDRGNEQFF.

The CDR3 sequence is CASSLGGGVISPLHF. The CDR3, as DNA: TGTGCCAGCAGCTTAGGAGGGGGCGTGATTTCACCCCTCCACTTT. V and J are TRBV7-2 and TRBJ1-6; TRBD1 agrees at 7 bases. The length of the CDR3 is 15 residues. Trimming took 1 base from V and 9 from J; bases not matched to a gene: 6. Germline V CDR1 and CDR2: SGHTA, FQGNSA.

This clone was found a few times. The V gene is TRBV25-1, the J gene TRBJ2-7; D is possibly TRBD1 (5 bases). Germline V CDR1 and CDR2: MGHDK, SYGVNS. The CDR3 contains 11 residues. V shed 6 bases and J shed 3 bases, with 6 bases lying between them. The CDR3 reads CASRDNYEQYF. The CDR3 DNA follows: TGTGCCAGCAGGGACAACTACGAGCAGTACTTC.

The chain links TRBV5-1 to TRBJ2-1; perhaps TRBD1 as D (7 bases). V gave up 2 bases and J gave up 6 bases, with 15 bases separating them. The CDR3 is 15 residues long. Germline CDR1 reads SGHRS; CDR2 reads YFSETQ. CDR3 sequence reads: CASSFRGAGPNEQFF. In DNA, the CDR3 is TGCGCCAGCAGCTTCAGGGGGGCTGGGCCCAATGAGCAGTTCTTC.

This clone came up a few times. The J gene is TRBJ2-7, the V gene TRBV6-5; 7 nucleotides match TRBD1. The CDR3 is 13 residues long. V trimming: 6 bases; J trimming: 6 bases; junction bases outside the gene matches: 8. Germline CDR1 and CDR2: MNHEY and SVGAGI. The CDR3, as DNA: TGTGCCAGCAGCCCGGGACAGTCAATCGAGCAGTACTTC. Translated, it gives CASSPGQSIEQYF.

The CDR3 DNA reads TGTGCCAGCAGCGTAGGTGTCACAGTCACAGATACGCAGTATTTT. Encoded protein: CASSVGVTVTDTQYF. The rearrangement uses TRBV9 and TRBJ2-3; D remains unclear. Deletions cut 0 bases from V and 2 bases from J, with 10 bases between. Germline CDR1 reads SGDLS; CDR2 reads YYNGEE. This CDR3 comprises 15 residues.

The genes are TRBV11-2 and TRBJ1-2; D not certain. V was clipped by 5 bases and J by 7 bases, with 17 bases between them. Germline values: CDR1 SGHAT, CDR2 FQNNGV. CDR3 size: 14 residues. CDR3 in DNA: TGTGCCAGCAGCCGAGGTCGGGGTGGAGGTGGCTACACCTTC. This encodes CASSRGRGGGGYTF.

This chain links TRBV6-1 with TRBJ2-1; possible D gene TRBD2, 6 bases. The CDR3 covers 15 residues. Germline V CDR1 and CDR2: MNHNS, SASEGT. Trimming cost V 7 bases and J 0 bases, with 13 bases left between them. The CDR3 loop is CASKLETSSYNEQFF. CDR3 bases: TGTGCCAGCAAGTTGGAGACTAGCTCCTACAATGAGCAGTTCTTC.

V and J are TRBV5-1 and TRBJ2-7; D is perhaps TRBD1 (5 bases). This CDR3 has 12 amino acids. Germline V gives CDR1 SGHRS, CDR2 YFSETQ. V lost 0 bases and J lost 5, with 6 bases in between. CDR3 DNA: TGCGCCAGCAGCTTGGAAGGGGACGAGCAGTACTTC. It yields the protein CASSLEGDEQYF.

The chain couples TRBV15 to TRBJ1-6; 10 nucleotides align to TRBD1. Germline V CDR1 and CDR2: LNHNV, YYDKDF (reference sequence). V lost 5 bases, J lost 9 bases, and 7 bases stayed unmatched. The CDR3 covers 15 residues. CDR3 in DNA: TGTGCCACCAGCCCGGGACAGGGGATGAGTTCACCCCTCCACTTT. Encoded protein: CATSPGQGMSSPLHF.

The rearrangement links TRBV2 to TRBJ1-2, with D hard to call. Germline CDR1 SNHLY, CDR2 FYNNEI. Trimming pared 5 bases from V and 8 bases from J, leaving 9 bases between. The CDR3 extends over 11 amino acids. The CDR3 region has the DNA TGTGCCAGCAGTCGGACTCGAGGCTACACCTTC. Encoded protein: CASSRTRGYTF.

The chain links TRBV6-1 to TRBJ2-3; D might be TRBD2 (6 bases). V lost 7 bases and J 1 base, leaving 15 bases between the germline ends. Germline CDR1 MNHNS, CDR2 SASEGT. This CDR3 has 15 residues. The CDR3 DNA is TGTGCCAGCAAAGAATATGGCGGGGGCACAGATACGCAGTATTTT. This codes for CASKEYGGGTDTQYF.